These T cell receptor beta chains were read from a single sample in a study of regulatory T cells in long-lasting Graves disease. TCRdb fed the multiplex PCR reads into MiXCR, producing one record per CDR3 protein. The table has about 540,000 distinct CDR3 sequences, approximately 13% seen once. The sample was also linked to a second study, of T cells in Graves' hyperthyroidism and ophthalmopathy.

This material consisted of peripheral blood mononuclear cells (PBMCs), taken at new diagnosis, from a patient treated with antithyroid drugs. All receptors derive from a man aged 25-40 years with Graves disease. CDR3s include the opening cysteine and the closing phenylalanine or tryptophan. A D gene is named only where the DNA matches it firmly. The size of a clone is reported for some rows only, either as once, few or many, or as a class for expanded clones.

cdr3_length | clone_size | j_call | d_call | v_call | cdr3_aa | cdr3_nt
16 | many | TRBJ2-1 | TRBD2 | TRBV6-1 | CASSRLAGVAYNEQFF | TGTGCCAGCAGCAGACTAGCGGGAGTAGCCTACAATGAGCAGTTCTTC
14 | many | TRBJ1-1 | TRBD1 | TRBV15 | CATSPRTGGREAFF | TGTGCCACCAGCCCCCGGACAGGGGGGAGGGAAGCTTTCTTT
12 | NA | TRBJ2-3 | NA | TRBV15 | CATSRAVDTQYF | TGTGCCACCAGCAGGGCGGTAGATACGCAGTATTTT
16 | many | TRBJ2-3 | TRBD2 | TRBV20-1 | CSAMTSGRAGTDTQYF | TGCAGTGCTATGACTAGCGGGAGGGCCGGGACAGATACGCAGTATTTT
17 | few | TRBJ2-7 | TRBD2 | TRBV5-1 | CASSLILAGLSSYEQYF | TGCGCCAGCAGCTTGATCCTAGCGGGCCTTAGCTCCTACGAGCAGTACTTC
13 | few | TRBJ2-5 | NA | TRBV29-1 | CSVQRFLQETQYF | TGCAGCGTGCAGCGGTTCCTTCAAGAGACCCAGTACTTC
16 | few | TRBJ1-6 | TRBD1 | TRBV20-1 | CSAAGVGQGNNSPLHF | TGCAGTGCCGCAGGGGTTGGACAGGGAAATAATTCACCCCTCCACTTT
16 | few | TRBJ2-7 | NA | TRBV20-1 | CSARGLGGEGKNEPYF | TGCAGTGCTAGGGGTTTGGGGGGTGAGGGAAAGAACGAGCCGTACTTC
16 | many | TRBJ1-6 | NA | TRBV7-2 | CASSPNPGTWGSPLHF | TGTGCCAGCAGCCCAAACCCCGGGACATGGGGTTCACCCCTCCACTTT
16 | many | TRBJ2-7 | TRBD2 | TRBV20-1 | CSARGTSGRSAYEQYF | TGCAGTGCTAGAGGGACTAGCGGGAGGTCGGCCTACGAACAGTACTTC
14 | many | TRBJ2-1 | TRBD2 | TRBV28 | CASSRGLAGNEQFF | TGTGCCAGCAGCCGAGGACTAGCGGGGAATGAGCAGTTCTTC
16 | many | TRBJ2-5 | TRBD1 | TRBV19 | CASSIQRQGARETQYF | TGTGCCAGTAGTATACAGCGACAGGGGGCGCGAGAGACCCAGTACTTC
17 | NA | TRBJ1-6 | NA | TRBV7-9 | CASRPRALGANNSPLHF | TGTGCCAGCAGACCTCGTGCCCTGGGGGCGAATAATTCACCCCTCCACTTT
13 | many | TRBJ1-2 | NA | TRBV14 | CASSRDSPSGYTF | TGTGCCAGCAGCCGGGACTCCCCTTCCGGCTACACCTTC
16 | many | TRBJ2-1 | NA | TRBV7-2 | CASSLAGRGSYNEQFF | TGTGCCAGCAGCTTAGCAGGGCGGGGCTCCTACAATGAGCAGTTCTTC
16 | NA | TRBJ2-3 | NA | TRBV5-5 | CASSLIGRRGAGTQYF | TGTGCCAGCAGCTTGATTGGTCGGAGAGGGGCAGGTACGCAGTATTTT
14 | many | TRBJ2-3 | NA | TRBV12-3/TRBV12-4 | CASSPAGSTDTQYF | TGTGCCAGCAGCCCGGCGGGGAGCACAGATACGCAGTATTTT
14 | NA | TRBJ2-7 | TRBD1 | TRBV9 | CASSVADRVPEQYF | TGTGCCAGCAGCGTAGCTGACAGGGTCCCCGAGCAGTACTTC
14 | once | TRBJ2-2 | NA | TRBV7-9 | CASSLAGLAGELFF | TGTGCCAGCAGCTTAGCGGGGCTCGCCGGGGAGCTGTTTTTT
14 | many | TRBJ1-5 | NA | TRBV3-1 | CASSQGGHNQPQHF | TGTGCCAGCAGCCAGGGGGGACACAATCAGCCCCAGCATTTT
14 | few | TRBJ1-2 | NA | TRBV18 | CASSPPAQYYGYTF | TGTGCCAGCTCACCACCGGCACAGTACTATGGCTACACCTTC
14 | many | TRBJ2-4 | TRBD1 | TRBV12-3/TRBV12-4 | CASSPGTGSNIQYF | TGTGCCAGCAGTCCCGGGACAGGGTCTAACATTCAGTACTTC
14 | few | TRBJ2-7 | NA | TRBV30 | CAWSVREGGNEQYF | TGTGCCTGGAGTGTACGAGAGGGCGGCAACGAGCAGTACTTC
16 | NA | TRBJ2-1 | TRBD2 | TRBV15 | CATSRGLTGGPYEQFF | TGTGCCACCAGCAGGGGACTGACGGGAGGGCCCTATGAGCAGTTCTTC
14 | many | TRBJ1-1 | NA | TRBV27 | CASSPDQGRPEAFF | TGTGCCAGCTCGCCCGATCAGGGGAGGCCTGAAGCTTTCTTT
12 | few | TRBJ2-7 | NA | TRBV5-1 | CASSLERYEQYF | TGCGCCAGCAGCTTGGAGCGGTACGAGCAGTACTTC
15 | NA | TRBJ2-7 | NA | TRBV29-1 | CSTSFRDIPSYEQYF | TGCAGCACGTCCTTTCGGGACATCCCTTCCTACGAGCAGTACTTC
15 | many | TRBJ1-1 | NA | TRBV5-1 | CASSSYKTGNTEAFF | TGCGCCAGCAGCTCATATAAGACAGGCAACACTGAAGCTTTCTTT
13 | many | TRBJ2-5 | NA | TRBV12-3/TRBV12-4 | CASSFQNEETQYF | TGTGCCAGCAGTTTTCAGAATGAAGAGACCCAGTACTTC
12 | many | TRBJ2-7 | NA | TRBV5-1 | CASSLTGFQQYF | TGCGCCAGCAGCTTGACCGGATTTCAGCAGTACTTC
16 | few | TRBJ2-2 | TRBD1 | TRBV11-1 | CASTKGAEAVTGELFF | TGTGCCAGCACTAAGGGGGCCGAAGCAGTCACCGGGGAGCTGTTTTTT
13 | few | TRBJ2-7 | NA | TRBV10-3 | CAISSASSYEQYF | TGTGCCATCAGTAGCGCGAGCTCCTACGAGCAGTACTTC
15 | NA | TRBJ2-2 | NA | TRBV5-1 | CASSAPGRNIGELFF | TGCGCCAGCAGCGCCCCGGGTCGAAACATCGGGGAGCTGTTTTTT
14 | many | TRBJ2-1 | NA | TRBV12-3/TRBV12-4 | CASSLTGVRSEQFF | TGTGCCAGCAGTTTAACGGGAGTGAGGAGTGAGCAGTTCTTC
15 | many | TRBJ2-1 | TRBD2 | TRBV5-1 | CASSLILAGHNEQFF | TGCGCCAGCAGCTTGATACTAGCGGGCCACAATGAGCAGTTCTTC
16 | NA | TRBJ2-1 | NA | TRBV30 | CAWSTLALPSYNEQFF | TGTGCCTGGAGTACCCTAGCACTACCCTCCTACAATGAGCAGTTCTTC
15 | NA | TRBJ1-4 | NA | TRBV25-1 | CASSAIRGGNEKLFF | TGTGCCAGCAGTGCCATAAGGGGGGGAAATGAAAAACTGTTTTTT
16 | NA | TRBJ2-5 | TRBD2 | TRBV20-1 | CSASKTSGSYWETQYF | TGCAGTGCCAGCAAGACTAGCGGGAGTTATTGGGAGACCCAGTACTTC
13 | few | TRBJ1-1 | NA | TRBV20-1 | CSAREAGGTEAFF | TGCAGTGCTAGAGAGGCAGGCGGGACTGAAGCTTTCTTT
16 | NA | TRBJ2-1 | TRBD2 | TRBV20-1 | CSARDLSSGFYNEQFF | TGCAGTGCTAGAGACCTCAGTAGCGGGTTCTACAATGAGCAGTTCTTC